This TCR beta chain stems from a study of blood T cell repertoires in COVID-19. Study-level background: Samples representing acute and convalescent COVID-19 were sourced from the United States, Italy and Spain. From T cells, B-cell-depleted T cells, or PBMCs came the material, which was cDNA or gDNA.

Authors' analysis steps: Nucleated cell counts were estimated from reference gene primer amplification. Produced via immunoSEQ multiplex PCR; TCRdb's table is partial and in-frame only. For V, J and clone size, that table is used; D and trimming come from the DNA. Of about 170,000 clones in the sample, 65% to 85% were seen once. A single count supports this clone. Looked up from germline, CDR1 is GTSNPN and CDR2 is SVGIG (reference sequence). This CDR3 spans 14 amino acids. V gave up 6 bases and J gave up 8 bases; unmatched junction bases: 10. The source material was peripheral blood. The chain employs TRBV30 and TRBJ1-6; TRBD1 agrees at 7 bases. This TCR derives from a human donor with acute or convalescent COVID-19. The donor label of this sample is uncertain. The CDR3 DNA follows: TGTGCCTGTCAGGAAGGGGGCTTTGATTCACCCCTCCACTTT. It translates to CACQEGGFDSPLHF.